The clone carrying this TCR beta chain was counted only a few times. The target antigen is unknown. The data stem from a study of naive and memory T cell subsets. Findings and caveats of the study: RNA-based TCR counts may shift with T cell activation and differentiation.

CDR3 size: 14 residues. The germline V gene encodes CDR1 DFQATT and CDR2 SNEGSKA (reference sequence). Trimming stripped 4 bases from V and 4 bases from J, with 14 bases between. The beta constant-region primer was an equimolar mix of two oligonucleotides covering TRBC1 and TRBC2. Ligated cDNA was amplified by four rounds of PCR with nested alpha and beta constant-region primers and SP2. TCRdb processed the UMI-ligation and nested PCR reads anew with MiXCR; each CDR3 protein has one entry. Of about 9,700 distinct CDR3 sequences in the sample, around 5.5% were seen once. This TCR came from a human donor in good health. This chain joins TRBV20-1 and TRBJ1-5; D is uncertain. Material for sequencing was CD4+ TEMRA cells from blood. Subset: effector memory re-expressing CD45RA, CD45RA+ CD27-. CDR3 in amino acids: CSAITGNGNQPQHF. CDR3 DNA sequence: TGCAGTGCTATCACGGGGAATGGTAATCAGCCCCAGCATTTT.